This entry concerns a single T cell receptor beta chain. Its antigen is still unknown. The PCR used 60 Vbeta and 13 Jbeta primers. Profiling relied on immunoSEQ multiplex PCR, and the TCRdb table lists in-frame clones only, not all of them. Among approximately 88,000 clones listed, about 74% were seen once. This sample was taken from a study of cytomegalovirus exposure and HLA in healthy donors. Study outcomes and limitations: Fewer N-insertions than the approximately 700-donor mean were reportedly shown by an Asian-associated ancestry cluster in a later analysis. In vitro assays verified that three CMV-associated chains recognized CMV antigens specifically.

CDR1 and CDR2 from the germline V gene are SGHVS and FNYEAQ. The CDR3 has 18 residues. Trimming cost V 3 bases and J 0 bases, with 15 bases left between them. The TCR comes from a man younger than 40 in good health and CMV-seronegative. V is TRBV7-6 and J is TRBJ1-6; D is uncertain. The sequenced sample consisted of PBMCs. CDR3: CASSFSTGTHSYNSPLHF. Written as DNA, the CDR3 is TGTGCCAGCAGCTTTTCGACTGGCACGCACTCCTATAATTCACCCCTCCACTTT.